These 32 T cell receptor beta chains originate from one sample sequenced in a study of T-cell memory formation after mild COVID-19. A single record per CDR3 protein comes from TCRdb applying MiXCR to the 5' RACE reads. The sample has 250,000 to 350,000 distinct CDR3 sequences, about 16% seen once. Sequenced: PBMCs or a T cell subset sorted from them (not recorded which). Receptors originate from a young man who had mild COVID-19 (a few samples of this study predate the infection). Cell type and time point are not known.

The V call is TRBV3-1, the J call TRBJ2-1; a weak D match, TRBD1 (9 bases). The germline V gene encodes CDR1 LGHDT and CDR2 YNNKEL (reference sequence). The CDR3 has 16 amino acids. The V end lost 4 bases, the J end lost 7 bases, and 20 bases lay between the germline ends. CDR3 loop: CASSPGGGQGLNEQFF. CDR3 coding DNA: TGTGCCAGCAGCCCGGGGGGGGGACAGGGTCTGAATGAGCAGTTCTTC.

The chain joins TRBV6-2 or TRBV6-3 to TRBJ1-5; 8 bases are a match to TRBD1. Germline values: CDR1 MNHEY, CDR2 SVGEGT. CDR3 length equals 15 residues. Unmatched junction bases numbered 4, after V lost 5 bases and J lost 1 base. CDR3 sequence (DNA): TGTGCCAGCAGTGAGACAGGGGCGAGCAATCAGCCCCAGCATTTT. Residues: CASSETGASNQPQHF.

This clonotype was seen a handful of times. The gene calls are TRBV4-3 and TRBJ1-4; 7 bases align to TRBD1. This CDR3 is built from 17 residues. From germline, CDR1 is LGHNA and CDR2 YSLEER. Germline trimming cut 4 bases from V and 0 bases from J; bases unmatched to any gene: 8. The CDR3 reads CASSPGQVLSTNEKLFF. The CDR3 DNA reads TGCGCCAGCAGCCCCGGACAGGTCCTCTCAACTAATGAAAAACTGTTTTTT.

In this sample, this clonotype turned up a few times. This chain connects TRBV6-6 to TRBJ1-6; D is undetermined. Germline assignment: CDR1 MNHNY and CDR2 SVGAGI (reference sequence). Trimming removed 5 bases at V and 9 bases at J, with 14 bases between. The CDR3 is 14 amino acids. Written as DNA, the CDR3 is TGTGCCAGCAGTCCCGGGCCCCTAGGTTCACCCCTCCACTTT. Protein sequence: CASSPGPLGSPLHF.

CDR3 DNA: TGTGCCAGCAGCCCGTCAGCGGGGGCCTACGAGCAGTACTTC. Translated, it gives CASSPSAGAYEQYF. The genes are TRBV7-9 and TRBJ2-7; 8 nucleotides agree with TRBD2. Germline assignment: CDR1 SEHNR and CDR2 FQNEAQ (reference sequence). The CDR3 is 14 residues long. V lost 5 bases to trimming and J lost 2 bases; unmatched junction nucleotides: 5.

The chain combines TRBV11-2 with TRBJ1-3; D perhaps matches TRBD1 (5 bases). This CDR3 has 14 amino acids. Germline V gene sequence: CDR1 SGHAT, CDR2 FQNNGV. V lost 5 bases and J lost 4, with 12 bases in between. CDR3 protein: CASSVRDRGNTIYF. The CDR3 DNA reads TGTGCCAGCAGCGTCCGGGACCGAGGAAACACCATATATTTT.

This clonotype was counted a few times. V and J are TRBV23-1 and TRBJ2-2, with 7 bases matching TRBD1. TRBV23-1 is an ORF; its function is uncertain. V lost 6 bases and J lost 4; bases outside the gene matches: 8. The CDR3 runs to 15 residues. CDR3 in amino acids: CASRPGTELTGELFF. CDR3 bases: TGCGCCAGCAGACCCGGGACAGAACTCACCGGGGAGCTGTTTTTT.

The rearrangement links TRBV6-5 to TRBJ2-1, with D possibly being TRBD2 (5 bases). This CDR3 has 12 amino acids. Per germline, CDR1 MNHEY and CDR2 SVGAGI. V lost 5 bases and J 11 bases, leaving 13 bases between the germline ends. CDR3 sequence reads: CASSLSSGKQFF. Written as DNA, the CDR3 is TGTGCCAGCAGTCTTTCTTCCGGGAAGCAGTTCTTC.

This clonotype was recorded once. The chain couples TRBV20-1 to TRBJ1-6; possible D gene TRBD1, 5 bases. The CDR3 is 14 residues long. Per germline, CDR1 DFQATT and CDR2 SNEGSKA (reference sequence). The V gene lost 3 bases and the J gene lost 5 bases, with 11 bases spanning the gap. CDR3 sequence (DNA): TGCAGTGCTAGGACAGTTACGGATAATTCACCCCTCCACTTT. Its translation is CSARTVTDNSPLHF.

The gene calls are TRBV24-1 and TRBJ2-1, with a weak D call TRBD2 (6 bases). V was shortened by 7 bases and J by 0 bases, with 12 bases between the two germline ends. The CDR3 is 15 residues long. Germline CDR1 is KGHDR and CDR2 is SFDVKD. The CDR3 sequence: CATSRRGSSYNEQFF. CDR3 nucleotides: TGTGCCACCAGCCGGAGGGGATCCTCCTACAATGAGCAGTTCTTC.

There are many counts of this clonotype. V and J are TRBV20-1 and TRBJ2-5; TRBD2 agrees at 9 bases. V gave up 6 bases and J gave up 4 bases; unmatched junction bases: 12. Germline CDR1 reads DFQATT; CDR2 reads SNEGSKA (reference sequence). The CDR3 is 15 residues long. The CDR3 spells CSATHEAGGGETQYF. The CDR3 coding sequence is TGCAGTGCGACCCATGAAGCGGGGGGTGGAGAGACCCAGTACTTC.

This clonotype was counted between two and nine times. This chain uses TRBV4-3 with TRBJ1-2, with 7 bases lining up with TRBD1. Looked up from germline, CDR1 is LGHNA and CDR2 is YSLEER. This CDR3 comprises 15 residues. V lost 5 bases and J lost 4; bases outside the gene matches: 10. The CDR3 sequence is CASSEGDRPIYGYTF. The CDR3 bases are TGCGCCAGCAGCGAAGGGGACAGACCAATCTATGGCTACACCTTC.

The rearrangement links TRBV20-1 to TRBJ2-2; possible D gene TRBD1, 6 bases. V lost 3 bases to trimming and J lost 4 bases, with 9 bases between them. Germline V CDR1 and CDR2: DFQATT, SNEGSKA (reference sequence). The CDR3 covers 13 residues. The CDR3 is CSARGAGTGELFF. CDR3 nucleotides: TGCAGTGCTAGGGGGGCCGGCACCGGGGAGCTGTTTTTT.

This clonotype was counted only a few times. This chain uses TRBV29-1 with TRBJ2-7; D not resolved. The CDR3 consists of 14 residues. Germline V gene lookup returns CDR1 SQVTM and CDR2 ANQGSEA. V gave up 4 bases and J gave up 2 bases, with 15 bases separating them. The DNA for the CDR3 is TGCAGCGTTGTGGCCACGGGCAGGCCCTACGAGCAGTACTTC. Translation: CSVVATGRPYEQYF.

This clonotype was counted only a few times. This rearrangement joins TRBV28 to TRBJ2-3; D not resolved. The V gene lost 5 bases and the J gene lost 0 bases, with 12 bases spanning the gap. Germline V gene data show CDR1 as MDHEN and CDR2 as SYDVKM. The length of the CDR3 is 15 residues. The CDR3: CASSPALPSTDTQYF. The CDR3 nucleotides are TGTGCCAGCAGTCCTGCGCTCCCCAGCACAGATACGCAGTATTTT.

The chain couples TRBV4-1 to TRBJ2-3, with D perhaps TRBD1 (6 bases). The CDR3 has 16 amino acids. V was shortened by 3 bases and J by 3 bases, with 16 bases between the two germline ends. Germline CDR1 MGHRA, CDR2 YSYEKL. This chain's CDR3 is CASSHVRGAGTDTQYF. CDR3 nucleotides: TGCGCCAGCAGCCATGTCAGGGGCGCCGGTACAGATACGCAGTATTTT.

This clonotype was detected a few times. One end of the junction is discordant with germline, which a read error may explain. The chain carries TRBV20-1 and TRBJ1-3; D not certain. This CDR3 contains 14 residues. The germline gives CDR1 DFQATT, CDR2 SNEGSKA (reference sequence). The CDR3 loop reads CSANPTINGNTIYF. As DNA, the CDR3 is TGCAGCGCTAACCCCACGATTAACGGAAACACCATATATTTT.

This clonotype was detected a few times. The chain is built from TRBV10-3 and TRBJ1-1; D might be TRBD1 (6 bases). The CDR3 consists of 14 residues. CDR1 and CDR2 from the germline V gene are ENHRY and SYGVKD. Trimming left V 10 bases short and J 0 bases short, with 15 bases between. The CDR3 loop reads CATRNGDMNTEAFF. Here the CDR3 DNA reads TGTGCCACCAGAAACGGGGACATGAACACTGAAGCTTTCTTT.

This clonotype turned up a few times. The V and J genes are TRBV20-1 and TRBJ2-2, with 8 bases fitting TRBD2. The CDR3 covers 13 residues. The V and J ends lost 0 bases and 8 bases, in that order; junction bases with no gene match: 2. Germline V lookup: CDR1 DFQATT, CDR2 SNEGSKA (reference sequence). For the CDR3, the DNA is TGCAGTGCTAGAGAACTAGCGGCAGGGGAGCTGTTTTTT. Protein product: CSARELAAGELFF.

This clonotype was seen at least ten times. The chain employs TRBV7-9 and TRBJ2-1; D is uncertain. The CDR3 extends over 13 amino acids. Trimming stripped 5 bases from V and 0 bases from J, with 5 bases between. Per germline, CDR1 SEHNR and CDR2 FQNEAQ (reference sequence). The DNA for the CDR3 is TGTGCCAGCAGCCCAAGCTCCTACAATGAGCAGTTCTTC. It is translated as CASSPSSYNEQFF.

This chain connects TRBV5-1 to TRBJ2-3; D uncertain. With 0 bases removed from V and 5 bases from J, the gap between germline ends came to 13 bases. The germline V gene has CDR1 SGHRS and CDR2 YFSETQ. The CDR3 is 15 residues long. Here the CDR3 reads CASSLERPPLDTQYF. The CDR3 nucleotides read TGCGCCAGCAGCTTGGAACGTCCCCCCTTAGATACGCAGTATTTT.

This sequence joins TRBV7-8 and TRBJ2-1, with 7 bases aligning to TRBD1. This CDR3 has 14 amino acids. The junction had 7 bases not matched to a gene; V was cut back by 4 bases and J by 7 bases. The germline V gene encodes CDR1 SGHVS and CDR2 FQNEAQ. The CDR3 loop is CASSSGQRFNEQFF. The CDR3 nucleotides are TGTGCCAGCAGCTCGGGACAGCGATTTAATGAGCAGTTCTTC.

This clonotype was counted a few times. The V call is TRBV7-2, the J call TRBJ2-3, with TRBD2 as a possible D gene (5 bases). Germline V lookup: CDR1 SGHTA, CDR2 FQGNSA. The ends were cut back, 5 bases at V and 7 bases at J, with 7 bases in the middle. This CDR3 is 11 amino acids long. The CDR3 DNA sequence: TGTGCCAGCAGCCGGAGGTATACGCAGTATTTT. Translation gives CASSRRYTQYF.

V gene TRBV6-2 or TRBV6-3 combines with J gene TRBJ1-5, with a tentative D call TRBD1 (6 bases). Trimming pared 0 bases from V and 5 bases from J, leaving 14 bases between. Germline V lookup: CDR1 MNHEY, CDR2 SVGEGT. The CDR3 length is 16 residues. In DNA form, the CDR3 reads TGTGCCAGCAGTTACTCTACAGGGAGATGGTATCAGCCCCAGCATTTT. It codes for CASSYSTGRWYQPQHF.

V is TRBV9 and J is TRBJ2-2; unclear D gene. V was cut by 0 bases and J by 8 bases, with 14 bases left in between. Per germline, CDR1 SGDLS and CDR2 YYNGEE. This CDR3 has 15 amino acids. For the CDR3, the DNA is TGTGCCAGCAGCGTAGAAGGGCATGGTATAGGGGAGCTGTTTTTT. Residues: CASSVEGHGIGELFF. Looking up the rest from reference TRBV9 and TRBJ2-2 gives the full variable domain: DSGVTQTPKHLITATGQRVTLRCSPRSGDLSVYWYQQSLDQGLQFLIQYYNGEERAKGNILERFSAQQFPDLHSELNLSSLELGDSALYFCASSVEGHGIGELFFGEGSRLTVL.

There are a few counts of this clonotype. V is TRBV5-1 and J is TRBJ1-1, with D possibly being TRBD1 (6 bases). Between the trimmed V and J ends, which lost 0 bases and 1 base, there was a span of 16 bases. Germline V CDR1 and CDR2: SGHRS, YFSETQ. This CDR3 is built from 17 residues. The CDR3 is CASSLASLGRGNTEAFF. The DNA of the CDR3 is TGCGCCAGCAGCTTGGCGTCATTGGGCAGGGGGAACACTGAAGCTTTCTTT.

The chain links TRBV29-1 to TRBJ1-1, with D unresolved. This CDR3 has 13 residues. CDR1 is SQVTM, CDR2 ANQGSEA, per germline. With 8 bases removed from V and 1 base from J, the gap between germline ends came to 14 bases. The DNA of the CDR3 is TGCAGCATCATTCGGGGTTGGAACACTGAAGCTTTCTTT. Translation: CSIIRGWNTEAFF.

This clonotype was observed a few times. The chain couples TRBV2 to TRBJ1-1; D is undetermined. CDR3 length equals 12 residues. V was shortened by 4 bases and J by 3 bases, with 6 bases between the two germline ends. CDR1 and CDR2 from the germline V gene are SNHLY and FYNNEI. The CDR3, as DNA: TGTGCCAGCAGTGTTGTAGACACTGAAGCTTTCTTT. Translation: CASSVVDTEAFF.

The chain carries TRBV5-1 and TRBJ2-5, with no clear D. Per germline, CDR1 SGHRS and CDR2 YFSETQ. Trimming took off 1 base at V and 2 bases at J, with 6 bases between the two ends. The CDR3 covers 13 residues. In DNA, the CDR3 is TGCGCCAGCAGCTTGACGCCGCAAGAGACCCAGTACTTC. It translates to CASSLTPQETQYF.

The chain uses TRBV7-9 and TRBJ2-3, with 11 bases fitting TRBD2. Germline assignment: CDR1 SEHNR and CDR2 FQNEAQ (reference sequence). With V trimmed by 6 bases and J by 6 bases, 5 bases remained unmatched. This CDR3 spans 14 amino acids. The CDR3 sequence: CASSWTSGSDTQYF. The CDR3 DNA is TGTGCCAGCAGTTGGACTAGCGGGTCTGATACGCAGTATTTT.

The J gene is TRBJ2-7, the V gene TRBV7-2, with D hard to call. Per germline, CDR1 SGHTA and CDR2 FQGNSA. This CDR3 comprises 13 residues. Trimming shortened V by 2 bases and J by 9 bases, and 14 bases separated the two germline ends. CDR3 in amino acids: CASSLLASAMQYV. The CDR3 nucleotides are TGTGCCAGCAGCTTACTGGCCTCGGCCATGCAGTACGTC.

This clonotype came up a few times. This chain connects TRBV6-2 or TRBV6-3 to TRBJ2-2; the D is unclear. Germline V lookup: CDR1 MNHEY, CDR2 SVGEGT. The CDR3 loop spans 15 amino acids. The V and J ends lost 2 bases and 3 bases respectively, with 10 bases between them. The chain's CDR3 is CASSYGPVYTGELFF. The DNA for the CDR3 is TGTGCCAGCAGTTACGGGCCAGTATACACCGGGGAGCTGTTTTTT.